A selection of T cell receptor beta chains follows, all from one sample in a study of cytomegalovirus exposure and HLA in healthy donors. Libraries were prepared by immunoSEQ multiplex PCR; TCRdb keeps only in-frame clonotypes and omits some of them. The table records some 130,000 clones, approximately 78% of them present only once. What was sequenced was PBMCs. The receptor set was obtained from a woman aged 50 to 60 in good health and CMV-seropositive. Each CDR3 is given with its conserved first and last residue. The D gene is left open where the match is weak. Clone size is given for some rows only: seen once, a few or many times, or a class if the clone is expanded.

v_gene	abundance	d_gene	j_gene	CDR3nt	CDR3aa
TRBV13	once	NA	TRBJ2-1	TGTGCCAGCAGCTTAGGCGGGAGCTCCTACAATGAGCAGTTCTTC	CASSLGGSSYNEQFF
TRBV28	NA	TRBD2	TRBJ2-7	TGTGCCAGCAGAACCTCCCGCCTAGCGGTCCCCTACGAGCAGTACTTC	CASRTSRLAVPYEQYF
TRBV2	NA	TRBD1	TRBJ2-5	TGTGCCAGCAGTACACAGGGGCAAGAGACCCAGTACTTC	CASSTQGQETQYF
TRBV30	NA	NA	TRBJ1-1	TGTGCCTGGAGCCCCGGGACACACACTGAAGCTTTCTTT	CAWSPGTHTEAFF
TRBV7-2	NA	TRBD2	TRBJ2-7	TGTGCCAGCAGCTTAGGCGGGAGTCCCTACGAGCAGTACTTC	CASSLGGSPYEQYF
TRBV6-5	NA	TRBD1	TRBJ2-2	TGTGCCAGCAGTCTACGACAGGGGGCTGATGGGGAGCTGTTTTTT	CASSLRQGADGELFF
TRBV5-4	NA	TRBD2	TRBJ2-3	TGTGCCAGCAGCTTGGTGCCTAGCGGGGGGGCAGATACGCAGTATTTT	CASSLVPSGGADTQYF
TRBV14	NA	NA	TRBJ2-1	TGTGCCAGCAGCCAAGGGGGCGGTAATGAGCAGTTCTTC	CASSQGGGNEQFF
TRBV2	NA	NA	TRBJ2-3	TGTGCCAGCAGTGTACAGGGGGGGACAGATACGCAGTATTTT	CASSVQGGTDTQYF
TRBV11-2	once	NA	TRBJ2-7	TGTGCCAGCAGCTGGGGGGGCGAAAACTACGAGCAGTACTTC	CASSWGGENYEQYF
TRBV27	NA	NA	TRBJ2-2	TGTGCCAGCAGACAGGTTGACGGGGAGCTGTTTTTT	CASRQVDGELFF
TRBV19	NA	TRBD2	TRBJ2-1	TGTGCCAGTAGTCAAGGACTAGGGTCTGGCTATGAGCAGTTCTTC	CASSQGLGSGYEQFF
TRBV2	NA	NA	TRBJ2-1	TGTGCCAGCACCGGGTGGGGGGGCCGTCGCAATGAGCAGTTCTTC	CASTGWGGRRNEQFF
TRBV6-1	few	TRBD2	TRBJ2-3	TGTGCCAGCAGTGAACGGACTAGCGGGGGTACTAGCACAGATACGCAGTATTTT	CASSERTSGGTSTDTQYF
TRBV28	few	TRBD2	TRBJ2-7	TGTGCCTCCAAACTAGCGGGATATTACGAGCAGTACTTC	CASKLAGYYEQYF
TRBV2	NA	NA	TRBJ2-3	TGTGCCAGCAGGCGTTCCACAGATACGCAGTATTTT	CASRRSTDTQYF
TRBV5-1	NA	NA	TRBJ1-2	TGCGCCAGCAGCTTGGGGACAGAAGTCTATGGCTACACCTTC	CASSLGTEVYGYTF
TRBV6-4	once	TRBD2	TRBJ2-7	TGTGCCAGCAGTGACTCGATCCCGGCTGGCGGGAGTCTGTGGCGCGAGCAGTACTTC	CASSDSIPAGGSLWREQYF
TRBV10-3	NA	TRBD1	TRBJ2-5	TGTGCCATCGCCCACCCCACAGGGGGTGAGACCCAGTACTTC	CAIAHPTGGETQYF
TRBV6-5	NA	NA	TRBJ1-2	TGTGCCAGCAGTTACAGCAGGGGATATGGCTACACCTTC	CASSYSRGYGYTF
TRBV7-8	NA	NA	TRBJ2-3	TGTGCCAGCAGCTTCGGGGAGGCGCAGTATTTT	CASSFGEAQYF
TRBV5-4	NA	TRBD2	TRBJ2-2	TGTGCCAGCAGCCCGGGCGGGGGGCAGGTAACCGGGGAGCTGTTTTTT	CASSPGGGQVTGELFF
TRBV6-6	NA	NA	TRBJ2-7	TGTGCCAGCAGTTACCAGGAGGTGGTCGAGCAGTACTTC	CASSYQEVVEQYF
TRBV28	NA	NA	TRBJ2-7	TGTGCCAGTTATCAGGGGGGATCCTCCTACGAGCAGTACTTC	CASYQGGSSYEQYF
TRBV11-3	NA	TRBD2	TRBJ2-3	TGTGCCAGCAGCACCACTGGACTAGCGGGAGATACGCAGTATTTT	CASSTTGLAGDTQYF
TRBV5-3	NA	NA	TRBJ2-7	TGTGCCAGAAGCTTGGAGAGTCCAGCGGGCGGGGCCTACGAGCAGTACTTC	CARSLESPAGGAYEQYF
TRBV5-5	NA	TRBD1	TRBJ2-2	TGTGCCAGCAGCCCGGACAGGGATGGGCACGGGGAGCTGTTTTTT	CASSPDRDGHGELFF
TRBV2	NA	NA	TRBJ1-1	TGTGCCAGCAGTGAAGAGAGTGACAATTTCCCTTTCTTT	CASSEESDNFPFF
TRBV19	NA	NA	TRBJ2-2	TGCGCCAGTAGTTGGGGGGGGCAGAACACCGGGGAGCTGTTTTTT	CASSWGGQNTGELFF
TRBV28	NA	NA	TRBJ1-1	TGTGCCAGCACAGGGGAACCGAACACTGAAGCTTTCTTT	CASTGEPNTEAFF
TRBV28	NA	TRBD1	TRBJ1-2	TGTGCCAGCAGTTTCCGGGACAGCTATTCCTATGGCTACACCTTC	CASSFRDSYSYGYTF
TRBV19	NA	TRBD2	TRBJ2-3	TGTGCCAGCACCAGCGGGGTTGGGCCGGCAGATACGCAGTATTTT	CASTSGVGPADTQYF
TRBV27	NA	TRBD1	TRBJ1-2	TGTGCCAGCGCAAGAGGGGGCGGTGGCTACACCTTC	CASARGGGGYTF
TRBV7-2	once	NA	TRBJ1-1	TGTGCCAGCAGCTCAAGGGGCTCAGCTTTCTTT	CASSSRGSAFF
TRBV6-6	NA	TRBD2	TRBJ2-7	TGTGCCAGCAGTTACGGTGCTAGCGGGAGTGACGAGCAGTACTTC	CASSYGASGSDEQYF
TRBV6-5	NA	TRBD1	TRBJ1-5	TGTGCCAGCAGAAGGGACAGGGGAGGTCAGCCCCAGCATTTT	CASRRDRGGQPQHF
TRBV30	NA	NA	TRBJ1-1	TGTGCCTGGACAATATGGGGCAGGGACACTGAAGCTTTCTTT	CAWTIWGRDTEAFF
TRBV7-9	NA	NA	TRBJ2-6	TGTGCCAGCAGCTTTGGGAACTCTGGGGCCAACGGCCTGACTTTC	CASSFGNSGANGLTF
TRBV2	NA	NA	TRBJ2-7	TGTGCCAGCAGTGTGGACAGATCCTACGAGCAGTACTTC	CASSVDRSYEQYF